This T cell receptor beta chain comes out of a study of control samples from healthy donors and cancer patients. The assay was immunoSEQ multiplex PCR, and TCRdb's table has in-frame clones only and misses some. The data show 90,000 to 100,000 clones, 75% to 85% seen once. This CDR3 contains 14 residues. The V gene's germline CDR1 is LNHDA and CDR2 SQIVND (reference sequence). The J segment lost 7 bases and the V segment lost 5 bases, leaving 8 bases of the junction unmatched. The sequence derives from a woman aged 25 to 39 in good health. The sequenced sample consisted of blood. This sequence joins TRBV19 and TRBJ1-1, with 9 bases identical to TRBD1. This CDR3 reads CASSSRTGVSEAFF. The CDR3 nucleotides are TGTGCCAGTAGTTCCCGGACAGGGGTGAGTGAAGCTTTCTTT.